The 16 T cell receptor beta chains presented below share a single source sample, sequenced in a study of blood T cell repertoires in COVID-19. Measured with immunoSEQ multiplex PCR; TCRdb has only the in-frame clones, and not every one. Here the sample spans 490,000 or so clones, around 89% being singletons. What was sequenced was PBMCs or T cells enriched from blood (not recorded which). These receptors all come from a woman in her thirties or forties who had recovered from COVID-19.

The CDR3 sequence is CASSLTGLSNQPQHF. The CDR3 region has the DNA TGCGCCAGCAGCTTGACAGGGCTCAGCAATCAGCCCCAGCATTTT. This chain links TRBV5-1 with TRBJ1-5, with a weak D call TRBD1 (6 bases). The CDR3 contains 15 residues. Trimming cost V 1 base and J 1 base, with 9 bases left between them. CDR1 is SGHRS, CDR2 YFSETQ, per germline.

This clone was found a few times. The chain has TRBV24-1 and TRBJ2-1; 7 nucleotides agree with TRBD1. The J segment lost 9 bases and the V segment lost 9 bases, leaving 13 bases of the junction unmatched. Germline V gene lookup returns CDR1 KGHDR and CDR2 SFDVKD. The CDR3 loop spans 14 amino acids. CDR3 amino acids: CATGQEGVIGEQFF. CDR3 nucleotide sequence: TGTGCCACCGGACAGGAAGGTGTCATAGGTGAGCAGTTCTTC.

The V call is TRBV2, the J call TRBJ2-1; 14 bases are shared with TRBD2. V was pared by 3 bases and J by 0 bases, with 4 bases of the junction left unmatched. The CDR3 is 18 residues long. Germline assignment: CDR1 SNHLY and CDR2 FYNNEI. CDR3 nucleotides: TGTGCCAGCAGTGAGACTAGCGGGAGGGATAGCTCCTACAATGAGCAGTTCTTC. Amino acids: CASSETSGRDSSYNEQFF.

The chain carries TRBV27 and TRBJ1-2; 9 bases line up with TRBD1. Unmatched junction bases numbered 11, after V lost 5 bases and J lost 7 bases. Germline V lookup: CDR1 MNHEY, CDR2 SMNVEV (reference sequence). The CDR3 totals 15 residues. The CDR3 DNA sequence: TGTGCCAGCAGTACCGGGACAGGGCGGGCGGGTGGCTACACCTTC. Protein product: CASSTGTGRAGGYTF.

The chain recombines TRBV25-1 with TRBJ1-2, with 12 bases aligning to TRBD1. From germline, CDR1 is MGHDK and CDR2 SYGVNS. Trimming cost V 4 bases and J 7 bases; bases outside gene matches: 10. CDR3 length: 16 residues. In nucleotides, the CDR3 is TGTGCCAGCAGTGCTTCCCCGGGACAGGGGGCCTCTGGCTACACCTTC. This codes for CASSASPGQGASGYTF.

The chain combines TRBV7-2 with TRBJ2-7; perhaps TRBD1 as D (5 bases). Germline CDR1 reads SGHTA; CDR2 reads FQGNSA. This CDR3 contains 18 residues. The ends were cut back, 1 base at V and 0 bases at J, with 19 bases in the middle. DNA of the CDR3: TGTGCCAGCAGCTTAGGGCCTGGGGCTTTCTCGAGCTCCTACGAGCAGTACTTC. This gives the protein CASSLGPGAFSSSYEQYF.

CDR3 sequence: CASSVQFSYEQYF. DNA of the CDR3: TGTGCCAGTAGTGTTCAGTTCTCCTACGAGCAGTACTTC. This chain uses TRBV19 with TRBJ2-7; D ambiguous. Germline V gives CDR1 LNHDA, CDR2 SQIVND (reference sequence). This CDR3 contains 13 residues. The V gene lost 5 bases and the J gene lost 0 bases, with 8 bases spanning the gap.

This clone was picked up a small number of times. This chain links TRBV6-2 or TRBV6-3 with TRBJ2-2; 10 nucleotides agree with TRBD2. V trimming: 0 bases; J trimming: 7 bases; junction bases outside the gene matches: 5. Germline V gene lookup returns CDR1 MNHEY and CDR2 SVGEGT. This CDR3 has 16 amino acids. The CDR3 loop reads CASSYSASGSHGELFF. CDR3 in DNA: TGTGCCAGCAGTTACTCAGCTAGCGGGAGTCACGGGGAGCTGTTTTTT.

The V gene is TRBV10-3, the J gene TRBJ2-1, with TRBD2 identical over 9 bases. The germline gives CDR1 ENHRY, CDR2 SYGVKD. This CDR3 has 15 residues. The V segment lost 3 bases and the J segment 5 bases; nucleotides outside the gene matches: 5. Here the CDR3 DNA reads TGTGCCATCAGTGAATCCCTAGCGGGGAACAATGAGCAGTTCTTC. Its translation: CAISESLAGNNEQFF.

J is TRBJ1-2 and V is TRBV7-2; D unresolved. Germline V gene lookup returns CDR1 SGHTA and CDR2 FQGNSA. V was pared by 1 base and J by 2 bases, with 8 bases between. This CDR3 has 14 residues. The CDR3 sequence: CASSLDSRNYGYTF. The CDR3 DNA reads TGTGCCAGCAGCTTAGATTCCAGAAACTATGGCTACACCTTC.

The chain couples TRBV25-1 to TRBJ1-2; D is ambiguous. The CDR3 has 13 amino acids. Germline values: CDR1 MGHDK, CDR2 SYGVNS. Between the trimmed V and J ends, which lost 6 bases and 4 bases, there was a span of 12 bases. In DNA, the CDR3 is TGTGCCAGCAGCTACCGGTCATCCTATGGCTACACCTTC. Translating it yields CASSYRSSYGYTF.

This CDR3 reads CASSGRTGGHGNQPQHF. CDR3 sequence (DNA): TGTGCCAGCAGTGGACGGACAGGGGGACATGGCAATCAGCCCCAGCATTTT. The rearrangement joins TRBV6-1 to TRBJ1-5, with 10 bases aligning to TRBD1. The V segment lost 4 bases and the J segment 2 bases; nucleotides outside the gene matches: 8. The length of the CDR3 is 17 residues. In germline, CDR1 is MNHNS, CDR2 SASEGT.

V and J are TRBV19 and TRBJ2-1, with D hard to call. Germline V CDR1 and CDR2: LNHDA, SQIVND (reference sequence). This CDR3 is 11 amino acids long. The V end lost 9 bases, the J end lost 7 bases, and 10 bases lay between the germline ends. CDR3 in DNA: TGTGCCAGCAGTCGCCTAAATGAGCAGTTCTTC. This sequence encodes CASSRLNEQFF.

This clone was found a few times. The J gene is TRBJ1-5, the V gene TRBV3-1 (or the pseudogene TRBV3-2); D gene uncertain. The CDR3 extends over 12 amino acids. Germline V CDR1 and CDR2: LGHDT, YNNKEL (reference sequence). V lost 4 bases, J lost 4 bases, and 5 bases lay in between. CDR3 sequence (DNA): TGTGCCAGCAGCCTTATTAATCAGCCCCAGCATTTT. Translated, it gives CASSLINQPQHF.

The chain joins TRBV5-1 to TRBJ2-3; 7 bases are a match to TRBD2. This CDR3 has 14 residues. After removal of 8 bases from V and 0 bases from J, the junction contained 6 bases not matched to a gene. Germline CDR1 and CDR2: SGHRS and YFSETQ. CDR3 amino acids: CASLRGGSTDTQYF. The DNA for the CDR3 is TGCGCCAGTTTGCGGGGAGGGAGCACAGATACGCAGTATTTT.

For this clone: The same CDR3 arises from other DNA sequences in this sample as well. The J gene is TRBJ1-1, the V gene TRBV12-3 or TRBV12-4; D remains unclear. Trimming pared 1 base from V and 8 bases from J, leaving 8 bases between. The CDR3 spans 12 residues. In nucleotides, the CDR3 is TGTGCCAGCAGTTTAGGGAGGGCCGAAGCTTTCTTT. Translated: CASSLGRAEAFF.